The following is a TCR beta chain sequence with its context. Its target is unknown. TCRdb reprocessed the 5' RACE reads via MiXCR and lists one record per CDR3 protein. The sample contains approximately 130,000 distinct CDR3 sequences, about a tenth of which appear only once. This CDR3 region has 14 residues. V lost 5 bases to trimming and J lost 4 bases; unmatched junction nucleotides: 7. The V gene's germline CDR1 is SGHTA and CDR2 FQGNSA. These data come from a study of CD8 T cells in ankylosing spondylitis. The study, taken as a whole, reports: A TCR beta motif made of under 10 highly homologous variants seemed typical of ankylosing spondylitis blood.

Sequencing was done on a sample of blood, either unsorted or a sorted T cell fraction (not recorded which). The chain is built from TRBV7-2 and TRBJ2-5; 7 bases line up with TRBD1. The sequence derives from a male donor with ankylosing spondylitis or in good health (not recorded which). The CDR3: CASSPGTEIETQYF. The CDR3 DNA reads TGTGCCAGCAGCCCCGGGACAGAGATAGAGACCCAGTACTTC.